This T cell receptor beta chain stems from a study of cytomegalovirus exposure and HLA in healthy donors (dated by TCRdb to the late 2010s). Context from the whole study: According to an earlier analysis of around 600 of the donors, about 179 million T cells yielded 100 million or so unique TCR beta sequences and about 300 Gb of sequence data. An early release that covered several hundred HLA-typed donors contained approximately 300 gigabases of sequencing data and 65 million to 100 million unique TCR sequences. The genetic ancestry cluster associated with self-reported Caucasian donors included around four fifths of the roughly 400 genotyped donors. The study was designed to test whether signatures of past pathogen exposure could be identified by cataloging public T cell receptors. Using immunosequencing, the study profiled T cell repertoires from some 670 subjects and related those repertoires to cytomegalovirus serostatus. Besides the first cohort of some 670 subjects, a separate validation cohort made up of roughly 120 different subjects was used. To predict cytomegalovirus infection status, the study brought together high-throughput TCR immunosequencing, statistical association of individual TCRs with disease status, and machine learning. To study patterns of TCR occurrence, a later analysis re-analyzed previously published TCR beta repertoires from under 750 donors and added high-resolution HLA genotyping. Rather than using new phenotypic data, the later analysis identified candidate immune exposures from TCR beta sequences and from how often those sequences occurred across donors. An earlier analysis of approximately 580 of the donors used high-throughput TCR beta sequencing to judge whether each TCR beta V gene segment behaved as functional or pseudogenic. Donor age, sex, ethnicity and CMV serostatus were collected together with the repertoire data. A later genetic analysis used genome-wide SNP genotypes for about 60% of the roughly 670 donors, treating that subset as a discovery cohort. Every discovery cohort repertoire had been produced on one sequencing platform. HLA typing covered class I and class II loci at four-digit resolution. The number of donors typed differed by locus, with roughly 620-640 for A, B, C, DRB1 and DQB1, around 500 for DQA1, 600 to 610 for DPA1, and 400 to 490 for DPB1. Because of strong linkage in the cohort, 5 or 6 DR-DQ haplotypes were treated as single units for association and clustering. Across some 400 genotyped donors of the cohort, an average of approximately 240,000 unique TCR beta nucleotide sequences per donor were sequenced, and around 19% of those sequences were non-productive.

For this clone: It has no known antigen specificity. Qualities for individual bases were not recorded, and no much larger clone is one base off.

The CDR3 contains 16 residues, cysteine and phenylalanine counted. Only CDR3 DNA remains: 48 bases, in frame from the first base. The germline V gene sets CDR1 to SGHVS and CDR2 to FQNEAQ. The germline V end is reduced by 5 bases and the J end by 1 base; junction bases left unmatched: 8. The cohort comprised 670 or so healthy bone marrow donors. At the time of sampling, all cohort members were nominally healthy, though unrecorded immune exposures were likely present. The donor tested CMV seropositive, placing the donor among the 289 seropositive members of the cohort. Every donor gave a peripheral blood sample, and the peripheral blood mononuclear cells from that sample were used for TCR beta sequencing. The Qiagen DNeasy Blood Extraction Kit was used to extract genomic DNA from the blood cell samples. Receptor amplification or capture employed the immunoSEQ multiplex PCR assay. A mixture of 60 forward primers for TCR Vbeta segments and 13 reverse primers for TCR Jbeta segments was used in the multiplex PCR. A multiplex PCR assay on genomic DNA amplified the CDR3 region of rearranged TCR beta genes. Amplified TCR beta libraries were sequenced as 87-base-pair reads on the Illumina HiSeq System. Per the source publication's procedure: A later analysis counted 75 million to 100 million unique TCR beta chains across the 550 to 750 repertoires, and approximately 11 million of these chains were shared by at least two donors. To remove PCR and sequencing errors, raw reads were error-corrected and collapsed into unique sequences using a nearest-neighbor algorithm that merged closely related sequences. To assign V, D and J gene segments, CDR3 sequences were aligned to IMGT reference sequences. For a sequence to be retained, at least a six-nucleotide match to both a V gene segment and a J gene segment was required. A rearrangement was called productive if the CDR3 had no stop codons and remained in frame with V and J, and every other rearrangement was called non-productive. CDR3 was defined according to IMGT convention as the region running from the second conserved V-encoded cysteine to the conserved J-encoded phenylalanine. The earlier analysis of roughly 590 of the donors excluded any sequence lacking an unambiguous match to a single V gene segment. An earlier analysis of approximately 590 of the donors called V segments functional above 56.7% productive rearrangements and segregating when the between-donor standard deviation exceeded 5%. A statistical classification framework was built to diagnose cytomegalovirus status from the catalog of TCR beta chain sequences. In a later analysis, V and J genes were assigned by comparing TCR nucleotide sequences against IMGT/GENE-DB human TR gene sequences. The TCRdist pipeline was used in a later analysis to assign CDR3 sequences and most-parsimonious VDJ recombination scenarios. In a later analysis, each TCR beta chain was defined by its CDR3 amino acid sequence together with its V-gene family, and reads without a unique V-gene family were excluded. To address suspected cross-contamination and a sequencing artifact, a later analysis removed 450 to 700 highly shared, low-generation-probability nucleotide sequences. In a later analysis, a clonal expansion index was calculated for each public chain from normalized within-repertoire ranks of inferred template counts. Generation probabilities in a later analysis came from a VDJ recombination model fitted to out-of-frame rearrangements, and those results were checked against IGoR. In a later analysis, hypergeometric tests were used to score TCR-TCR, TCR-HLA and TCR-CMV co-occurrence, with a repertoire-size bias correction applied to TCR pairs. To estimate false discovery rates, a later analysis permuted the HLA or CMV assignments 20 times. In a later analysis, co-occurring TCRs were grouped using DBSCAN, and TCRdist sequence similarity was added for clustering within HLA-allele-positive subsets. Repertoires with fewer than 30,000 or more than 120,000 public chains, plus five repertoires with anomalous nucleotide sharing, were excluded from co-occurrence clustering. As stored in TCRdb, this immuneACCESS dataset retains in-frame rearrangements with V and J assigned. A fraction of the clones does not appear; measured against another copy, unresolved V genes explain less than half of the discrepancy, and the remainder lacks a known reason. V and J calls and clone size follow that table, whereas D and trimming were derived from the DNA. This sample has 58,000 or so clones in its table, and less than 75% of those were observed once. Of the sample, roughly 25% is held by the ten largest clones.

The paper as a whole reports these results and caveats: A later genetic analysis reported fewer N-insertions in productive TCRs among donors in an Asian-associated ancestry cluster than the roughly 700-donor mean. In vitro tests confirmed that a few of the cytomegalovirus-associated TCR beta chains recognize cytomegalovirus antigens. Because counts were too low, seventeen rarely observed V segments, including chromosome 9 orphons, were excluded from the earlier analysis of roughly 580 of the donors. In a later genetic analysis, a missense DCLRE1C variant was associated with V-gene and J-gene trimming of TCR beta chains, and the association was replicated in an independent cohort. Because HLA typing was missing for some donors at each locus, association tests included only the typed subset. A cluster of highly shared sequence variants was judged likely to represent a technical artifact of the sequencing pipeline. This cohort had only TCR beta chains sequenced, and the lack of alpha or paired-chain data limited which features could be detected. It was suggested by the authors that the approach could potentially be generalized to other disease states and immunological phenotypes. A later analysis found that most CMV-associated TCR beta chains appeared HLA-restricted, with HLA associations seemingly driven largely by CMV exposure. The classifier was reported to diagnose cytomegalovirus status with high specificity and sensitivity in both the original cohort and the validation cohort. When HLA alleles, especially DR and DQ, strongly co-occurred, TCR associations were difficult to assign to individual alleles. Sequencing depth was assumed to be roughly uniform across donors in the presence/absence analyses, though that assumption may not hold. Some IMGT-functional V segments, including TRBV6-2 and TRBV6-3, could not be told apart with the 87-base-pair reads, so those segments were excluded. Specific HLA alleles were associated with roughly 16,000 TCR beta sequences at a false discovery rate of 0.05 in a later analysis. A later analysis found that TCR association rates varied across HLA loci, with DRB1 alleles showing the most associated TCRs and HLA-C alleles the fewest. In a later analysis, HLA-associated TCR beta chains were found to be more clonally expanded and to have lower generation probabilities than equally common non-associated chains. Immune exposure information for the cohort was limited to CMV serostatus. Linkage disequilibrium might explain the correlated functional status among segregating V segments, but an unknown experimental factor could not be excluded. According to a later analysis, parvovirus B19, influenza, CMV and Epstein-Barr virus appeared linked to several top co-occurrence clusters. Most TCR sequences were seen in very few donors, while some public TCRs were found in many individuals. The study listed 150 to 200 TCR beta chains as associated with cytomegalovirus. Broadly in line with IMGT annotations, most TCR beta V segments showed up in productive rearrangements about 90% or about 30% of the time in an earlier analysis of approximately 640 of the donors. A further reported finding was that TCR beta sequences accurately predicted the HLA-A and HLA-B alleles for most subjects in the first cohort.

The sequencing sample was made of PBMCs. The rearrangement combines TRBV7-8 with TRBJ1-5; 7 bases in the junction line up with TRBD1. This clonotype was obtained from a man in his fifties or sixties in good health and CMV-seropositive. The nucleotide sequence reads TGTGCCAGCAGCCCTTTGACAGGGCGGAGCAATCAGCCCCAGCATTTT. The translation is CASSPLTGRSNQPQHF.